The clone carrying this TCR beta chain was recorded many times. Its antigen is currently unknown. This record comes from a study of neurological immune-mediated disorders. Study-wide results and limits: Multiple sclerosis patients had less TCR clonal expansion than even healthy controls, unlike HTLV-1-associated myelopathy. No clinical or MRI feature was associated with the multiple sclerosis repertoire cluster. The absence of any CDR3 amino acid sequence shared by expanded clones across subjects suggests that repertoires were private in all groups.

Each CDR3 protein is one row after TCRdb ran MiXCR on the 5' RACE reads. The sample carries some 95,000 distinct CDR3 sequences, roughly 4% recorded once. The CDR3 is 15 amino acids. Losses at the gene ends were 3 bases for V and 3 bases for J; bases not matched to a gene: 8. Looked up from germline, CDR1 is LGHNA and CDR2 is YNFKEQ. The chain is built from TRBV4-2 and TRBJ2-7; 7 bases line up with TRBD2. The specimen was PBMCs. This TCR was recovered from a woman aged 18-29 years with multiple sclerosis. The CDR3 sequence: CASSQGDGEGYEQYF. The CDR3 DNA is TGTGCCAGCAGCCAGGGTGACGGGGAGGGCTACGAGCAGTACTTC.